A single sample gave rise to the 4 T cell receptor beta chains below, sequenced in a study of blood T cell repertoires in COVID-19. Only in-frame clones appear in the TCRdb table, and some are missing; sequencing was by immunoSEQ multiplex PCR. This sample yields 120,000 to 150,000 clones, of which 85% to 90% are seen a single time; around 40% belongs to the top ten. Sequenced input: peripheral blood. These receptor sequences come from a man aged 50 to 59 who had recovered from COVID-19.

This chain uses TRBV5-1 with TRBJ2-7; D gene ambiguous. The CDR3 has 15 residues. The germline CDR1 and CDR2 sequences are SGHRS and YFSETQ. Trimming pared 1 base from V and 2 bases from J, leaving 13 bases between. As DNA, the CDR3 is TGCGCCAGCAGCTTGTCGGCAGGCCCAACCTACGAGCAGTACTTC. It specifies CASSLSAGPTYEQYF.

The J gene is TRBJ2-5, the V gene TRBV5-1, with 7 bases fitting TRBD2. This CDR3 is 16 amino acids long. From germline, CDR1 is SGHRS and CDR2 YFSETQ. V lost 0 bases and J lost 2; bases outside the gene matches: 7. This CDR3 is CASSLGLAVGQETQYF. The CDR3 DNA reads as TGCGCCAGCAGCTTGGGGCTAGCGGTAGGGCAAGAGACCCAGTACTTC. Combining the CDR3 with reference TRBV5-1 and TRBJ2-5 gives the whole variable domain KAGVTQTPRYLIKTRGQQVTLSCSPISGHRSVSWYQQTPGQGLQFLFEYFSETQRNKGNFPGRFSGRQFSNSRSEMNVSTLELGDSALYLCASSLGLAVGQETQYFGPGTRLLVL.

Note on this clone: An end of the junction differs from the germline gene, which may be a read error. The chain's CDR3 is CASSERGGGPKMLVF. CDR3 nucleotides: TGTGCCAGCAGTGAGAGGGGCGGGGGGCCTAAAATGCTAGTCTTC. J is TRBJ2-7 and V is TRBV2; 8 bases line up with TRBD2. The CDR3 runs to 15 residues. In germline, CDR1 is SNHLY, CDR2 FYNNEI.

The rearrangement uses TRBV5-1 and TRBJ1-1, with 11 positions matching TRBD1. The CDR3 totals 16 residues. Germline loops: CDR1 SGHRS, CDR2 YFSETQ. The V and J ends lost 2 bases and 4 bases, in that order; junction bases with no gene match: 7. CDR3 bases: TGCGCCAGCAGCTTCATGGACAGGGGGCAGGGCACTGAAGCTTTCTTT. Translation gives CASSFMDRGQGTEAFF.